The sequence of this TCR beta chain was determined in a study of patients and donors after allogeneic stem cell transplantation. TCRdb processed the RT-PCR reads anew with MiXCR; each CDR3 protein has one entry. The sample lists 100,000 to 120,000 distinct CDR3 sequences, approximately 35% occurring once. The junction had 6 bases not matched to a gene; V was cut back by 9 bases and J by 7 bases. In germline, CDR1 is SNHLY, CDR2 FYNNEI. The CDR3 contains 13 residues. This clonotype came up a few times. This chain links TRBV2 with TRBJ1-6; 7 bases agree with TRBD1. The receptor was isolated from a human donor who was either an allogeneic HSCT recipient or a stem cell or donor lymphocyte infusion donor (not recorded which). It is not recorded whose cells these are; they may come from a transplant donor. Specimen: blood, either unsorted or a sorted T cell fraction (not recorded which). DNA of the CDR3: TGTGCCAGTCGGGACAGTAAAAATTCACCCCTCCACTTT. This translates into CASRDSKNSPLHF. The full variable domain, completed using reference TRBV2 and TRBJ1-6, is EPEVTQTPSHQVTQMGQEVILRCVPISNHLYFYWYRQILGQKVEFLVSFYNNEISEKSEIFDDQFSVERPDGSNFTLKIRSTKLEDSAMYFCASRDSKNSPLHFGNGTRLTVT.